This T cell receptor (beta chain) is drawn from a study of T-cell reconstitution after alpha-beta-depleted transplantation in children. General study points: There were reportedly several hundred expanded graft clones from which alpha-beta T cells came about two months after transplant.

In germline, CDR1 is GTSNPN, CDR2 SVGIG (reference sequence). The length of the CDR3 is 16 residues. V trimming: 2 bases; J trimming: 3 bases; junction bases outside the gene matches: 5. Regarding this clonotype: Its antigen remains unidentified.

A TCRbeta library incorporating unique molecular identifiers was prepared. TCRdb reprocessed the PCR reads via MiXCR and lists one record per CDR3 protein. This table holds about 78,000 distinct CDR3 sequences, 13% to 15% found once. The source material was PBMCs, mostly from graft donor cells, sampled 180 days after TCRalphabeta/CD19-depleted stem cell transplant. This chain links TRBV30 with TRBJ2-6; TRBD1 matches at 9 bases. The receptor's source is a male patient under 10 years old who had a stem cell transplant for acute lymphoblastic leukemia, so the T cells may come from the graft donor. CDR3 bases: TGTGCCTGGAGTCCCGGGACAGGGCTTGGGGCCAACGTCCTGACTTTC. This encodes CAWSPGTGLGANVLTF.